The clone carrying this T cell receptor (beta chain) was found a few times. Study processing details: Using reference gene primer amplification, nucleated cell counts were estimated. Clones were sequenced by immunoSEQ multiplex PCR, and TCRdb holds only the in-frame ones, with some missing. V, J and clone size derive from that table, while D and trimming were established from the DNA sequence. The sample carries tens of thousands of clones, roughly 90% recorded once. These data belong to a study of blood T cell repertoires in COVID-19. Overall study context: Spain, Italy and the United States supplied samples that represented acute and convalescent COVID-19. The analysed material was cDNA or gDNA that came from T cells, B-cell-depleted T cells, or PBMCs.

The V and J ends lost 8 bases and 0 bases respectively, with 13 bases between them. CDR3 length: 14 residues. Germline V gene data show CDR1 as MGHRA and CDR2 as YSYEKL. This sequence was found in a human donor with active COVID-19. The donor label of this sample is uncertain. The specimen sequenced was peripheral blood. The gene calls are TRBV4-1 and TRBJ1-2, with D possibly being TRBD1 (5 bases). CDR3 DNA sequence: TGCGCCAGCTGGGGTCCGACAGCTAACTATGGCTACACCTTC. Its translation is CASWGPTANYGYTF.